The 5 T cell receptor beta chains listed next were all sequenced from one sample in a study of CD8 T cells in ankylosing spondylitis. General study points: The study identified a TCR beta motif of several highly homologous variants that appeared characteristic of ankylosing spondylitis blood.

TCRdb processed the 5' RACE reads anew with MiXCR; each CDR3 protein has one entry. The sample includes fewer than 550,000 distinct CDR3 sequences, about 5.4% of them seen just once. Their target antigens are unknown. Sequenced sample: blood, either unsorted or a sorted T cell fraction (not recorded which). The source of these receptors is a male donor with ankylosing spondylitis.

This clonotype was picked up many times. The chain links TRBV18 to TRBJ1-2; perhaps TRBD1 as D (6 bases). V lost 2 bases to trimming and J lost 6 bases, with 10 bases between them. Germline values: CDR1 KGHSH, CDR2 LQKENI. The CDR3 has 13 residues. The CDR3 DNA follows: TGTGCCAGCTCACCAGCGACAGGCGATGGCTACACCTTC. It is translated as CASSPATGDGYTF.

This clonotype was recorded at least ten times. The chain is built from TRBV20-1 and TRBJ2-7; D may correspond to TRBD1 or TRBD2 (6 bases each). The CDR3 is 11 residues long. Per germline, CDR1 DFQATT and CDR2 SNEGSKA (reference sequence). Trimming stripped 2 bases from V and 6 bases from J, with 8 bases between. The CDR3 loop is CSARWGAEQYF. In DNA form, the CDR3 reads TGCAGTGCTAGATGGGGGGCCGAGCAGTACTTC.

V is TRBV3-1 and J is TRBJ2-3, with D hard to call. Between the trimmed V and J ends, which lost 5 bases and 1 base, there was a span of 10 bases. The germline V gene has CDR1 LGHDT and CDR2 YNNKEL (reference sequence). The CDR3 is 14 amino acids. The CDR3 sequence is CASSAGPRTDTQYF. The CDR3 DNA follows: TGTGCCAGCAGCGCCGGGCCTCGCACAGATACGCAGTATTTT.

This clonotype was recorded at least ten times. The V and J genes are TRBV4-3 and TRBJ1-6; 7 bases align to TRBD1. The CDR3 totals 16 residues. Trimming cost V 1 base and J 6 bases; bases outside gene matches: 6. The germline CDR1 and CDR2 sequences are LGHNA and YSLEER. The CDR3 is CASSQVMTGLNSPLHF. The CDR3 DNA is TGCGCCAGCAGCCAAGTCATGACAGGGCTTAATTCACCCCTCCACTTT.

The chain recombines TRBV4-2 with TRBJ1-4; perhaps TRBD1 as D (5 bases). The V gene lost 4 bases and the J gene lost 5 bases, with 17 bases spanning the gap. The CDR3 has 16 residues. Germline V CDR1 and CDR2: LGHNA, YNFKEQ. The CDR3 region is CASSLKGPVQNEKLFF. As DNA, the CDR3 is TGTGCCAGCAGCCTGAAGGGACCGGTGCAGAATGAAAAACTGTTTTTT.